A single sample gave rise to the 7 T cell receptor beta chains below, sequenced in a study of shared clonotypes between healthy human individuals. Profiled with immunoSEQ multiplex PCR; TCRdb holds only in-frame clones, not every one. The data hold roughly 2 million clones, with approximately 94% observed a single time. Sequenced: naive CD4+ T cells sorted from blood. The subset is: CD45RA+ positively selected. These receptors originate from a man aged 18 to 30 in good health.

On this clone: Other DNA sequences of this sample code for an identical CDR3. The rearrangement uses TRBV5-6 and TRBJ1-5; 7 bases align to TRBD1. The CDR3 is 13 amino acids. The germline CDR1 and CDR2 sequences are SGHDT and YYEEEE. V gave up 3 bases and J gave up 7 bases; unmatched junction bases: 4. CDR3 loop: CASSWDRNQPQHF. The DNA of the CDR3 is TGTGCCAGCAGCTGGGACAGAAACCAGCCCCAGCATTTT.

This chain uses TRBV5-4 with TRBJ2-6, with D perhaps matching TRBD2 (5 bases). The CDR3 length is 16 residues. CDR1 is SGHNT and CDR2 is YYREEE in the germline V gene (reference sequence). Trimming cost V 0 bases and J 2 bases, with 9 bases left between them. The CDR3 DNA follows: TGTGCCAGCAGCTTGGCAAAGGGAGCTGGGGCCAACGTCCTGACTTTC. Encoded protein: CASSLAKGAGANVLTF.

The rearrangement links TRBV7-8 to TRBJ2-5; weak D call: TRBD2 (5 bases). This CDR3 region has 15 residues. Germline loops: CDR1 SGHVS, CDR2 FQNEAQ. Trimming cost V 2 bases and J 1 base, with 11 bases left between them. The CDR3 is CASSLWSGIQETQYF. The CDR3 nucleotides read TGTGCCAGCAGCTTATGGAGCGGAATCCAAGAGACCCAGTACTTC.

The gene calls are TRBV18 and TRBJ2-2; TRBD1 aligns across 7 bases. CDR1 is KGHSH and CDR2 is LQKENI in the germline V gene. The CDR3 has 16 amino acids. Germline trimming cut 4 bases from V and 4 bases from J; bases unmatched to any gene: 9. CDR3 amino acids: CASSLQGESGTGELFF. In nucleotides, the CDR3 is TGTGCCAGCTCACTCCAGGGGGAGAGTGGCACCGGGGAGCTGTTTTTT.

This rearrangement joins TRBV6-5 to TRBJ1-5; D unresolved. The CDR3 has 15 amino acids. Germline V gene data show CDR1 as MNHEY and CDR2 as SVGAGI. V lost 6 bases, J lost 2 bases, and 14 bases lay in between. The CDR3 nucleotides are TGTGCCAGCAGCTCCGACATGACGGGCAATCAGCCCCAGCATTTT. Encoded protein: CASSSDMTGNQPQHF.

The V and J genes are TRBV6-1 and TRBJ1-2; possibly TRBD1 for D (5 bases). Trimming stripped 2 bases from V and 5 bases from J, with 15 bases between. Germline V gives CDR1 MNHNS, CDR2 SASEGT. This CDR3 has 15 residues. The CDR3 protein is CASSERWGAGYGYTF. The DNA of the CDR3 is TGTGCCAGCAGTGAAAGGTGGGGCGCTGGGTATGGCTACACCTTC.

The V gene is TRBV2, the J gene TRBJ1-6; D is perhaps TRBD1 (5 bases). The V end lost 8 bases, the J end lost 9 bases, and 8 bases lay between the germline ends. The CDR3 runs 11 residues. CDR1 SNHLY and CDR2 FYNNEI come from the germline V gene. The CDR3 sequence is CASAQVSPLHF. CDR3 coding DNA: TGTGCCAGCGCACAGGTTTCACCCCTCCACTTT.